The text below deals with one T cell receptor beta chain. Its antigen is as yet unknown. The sample is drawn from a study of esophageal squamous cell carcinoma under preoperative chemotherapy. In TCRdb, the PCR reads were re-called with MiXCR into one record per CDR3 protein. This sample has 15,000 or so distinct CDR3 sequences, with more than 45% found just once. Points from the study as a whole: Peripheral T cells migrating into the tumor appeared to partly supply post-treatment tumor-infiltrating lymphocytes.

Germline V gives CDR1 SGHTA, CDR2 FQGTGA. The CDR3 loop spans 15 amino acids. Time point given: before preoperative PTX-NDP chemotherapy. Sampling was carried out from a patient given preoperative chemotherapy. The chain links TRBV7-3 to TRBJ2-3; the match to TRBD2 covers 9 bases. Matching the DNA end better, TRBJ2-5 makes the J call doubtful. The source is a human donor with esophageal squamous cell carcinoma. The donor label of this sample is uncertain. CDR3 protein: CASSAASGDIDTQYF. In DNA form, the CDR3 reads TGTGCCAGCAGCGCCGCTAGCGGGGACATAGATACCCAGTACTTC.